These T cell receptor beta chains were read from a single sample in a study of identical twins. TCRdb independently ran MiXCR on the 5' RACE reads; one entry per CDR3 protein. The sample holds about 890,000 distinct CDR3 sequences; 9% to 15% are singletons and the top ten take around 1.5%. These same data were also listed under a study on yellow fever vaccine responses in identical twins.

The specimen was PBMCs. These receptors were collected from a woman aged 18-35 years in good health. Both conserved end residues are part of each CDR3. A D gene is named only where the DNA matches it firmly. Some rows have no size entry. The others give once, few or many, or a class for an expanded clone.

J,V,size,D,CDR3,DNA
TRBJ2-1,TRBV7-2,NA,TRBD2,CASSLALPRGVNYNEQFF,TGTGCCAGCAGCTTAGCCCTACCCCGGGGGGTTAACTACAATGAGCAGTTCTTC
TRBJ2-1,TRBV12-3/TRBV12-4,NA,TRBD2,CASSLSRGGPYNEQFF,TGTGCCAGCAGTTTGTCGCGGGGGGGCCCCTACAATGAGCAGTTCTTC
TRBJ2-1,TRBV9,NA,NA,CASSPGQFF,TGTGCCAGCAGCCCTGGGCAGTTCTTC
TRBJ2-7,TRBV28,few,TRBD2,CASSPWTSGRIVYEQYF,TGTGCCAGCAGTCCGTGGACTAGCGGGAGAATAGTCTACGAGCAGTACTTC
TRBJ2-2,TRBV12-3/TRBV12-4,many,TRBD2,CASSFGTSDTGELFF,TGTGCCAGCAGTTTTGGGACTAGCGACACCGGGGAGCTGTTTTTT
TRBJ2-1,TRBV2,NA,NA,CASSEELGGEQFF,TGTGCCAGCAGTGAGGAGCTAGGAGGTGAGCAGTTCTTC
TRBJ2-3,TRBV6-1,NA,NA,CASSPLGQLTDTQYF,TGTGCCAGCTCCCCCCTCGGACAGCTCACAGATACGCAGTATTTT
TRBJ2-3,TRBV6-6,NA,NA,CASSGVADTQYF,TGTGCCAGCAGTGGGGTGGCAGATACGCAGTATTTT
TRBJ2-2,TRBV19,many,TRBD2,CASSIGGRASTGELFF,TGTGCCAGTAGTATCGGCGGGAGGGCTTCCACCGGGGAGCTGTTTTTT
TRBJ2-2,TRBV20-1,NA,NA,CSARDRTGTDTGGLFF,TGCAGTGCTAGAGACAGAACAGGGACAGACACCGGGGGGCTGTTTTTT
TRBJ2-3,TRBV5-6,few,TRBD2,CASSLQRGGLGDTQYF,TGTGCCAGCAGCTTGCAGCGGGGGGGCCTGGGAGATACGCAGTATTTT
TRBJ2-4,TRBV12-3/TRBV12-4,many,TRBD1,CASSHTGTGSPNIQYF,TGTGCCAGCAGTCACACCGGGACAGGGAGTCCGAACATTCAGTACTTC
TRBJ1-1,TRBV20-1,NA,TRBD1,CSARDGQGGIEAFF,TGCAGTGCTAGAGACGGACAGGGAGGGATTGAAGCTTTCTTT
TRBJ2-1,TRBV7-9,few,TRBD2,CASSLDGGRASYNEQFF,TGTGCCAGCAGCTTAGACGGCGGGAGGGCCTCCTACAATGAGCAGTTCTTC
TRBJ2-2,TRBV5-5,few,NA,CASSLYAGELFF,TGTGCCAGCAGCTTGTACGCCGGGGAGCTGTTTTTT
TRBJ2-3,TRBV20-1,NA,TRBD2,CSAPGLAGPTDTQYF,TGCAGTGCACCGGGACTAGCGGGTCCAACAGATACGCAGTATTTT
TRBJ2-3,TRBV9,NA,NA,CASSTGLGVPGSDTQYF,TGTGCCAGCAGCACGGGACTCGGGGTTCCAGGGTCAGATACGCAGTATTTT